These 32 T cell receptor beta chains share one sample of origin, sequenced in a study of cytomegalovirus exposure and HLA in healthy donors. The PCR ran on 60 Vbeta and 13 Jbeta primers. Sequencing used immunoSEQ multiplex PCR; TCRdb keeps in-frame clones, though not all of them. This sample yields tens of thousands of clones, of which nearly 70% are seen a single time; roughly 16% belongs to the top ten. What was sequenced was PBMCs. These receptors came from a woman aged 45 to 65 in good health and CMV-seropositive.

This chain links TRBV2 with TRBJ2-4; a weak D match, TRBD2 (6 bases). The V gene's germline CDR1 is SNHLY and CDR2 FYNNEI. The CDR3 totals 15 residues. The ends were cut back, 3 bases at V and 0 bases at J, with 9 bases in the middle. The CDR3 region is CASSDSGLAKNIQYF. The CDR3 DNA sequence: TGTGCCAGCAGTGATTCGGGACTAGCCAAAAACATTCAGTACTTC. The variable domain in full, with the rest retrieved from reference TRBV2 and TRBJ2-4, is EPEVTQTPSHQVTQMGQEVILRCVPISNHLYFYWYRQILGQKVEFLVSFYNNEISEKSEIFDDQFSVERPDGSNFTLKIRSTKLEDSAMYFCASSDSGLAKNIQYFGAGTRLSVL.

The chain combines TRBV19 with TRBJ2-1; TRBD2 matches at 8 bases. The germline V gene has CDR1 LNHDA and CDR2 SQIVND (reference sequence). The CDR3 runs 14 residues. Unmatched junction bases numbered 8, after V lost 6 bases and J lost 7 bases. The DNA for the CDR3 is TGTGCCAGTAGACAAGCGGGAGTATTTAATGAGCAGTTCTTC. Protein sequence: CASRQAGVFNEQFF.

The chain has TRBV11-2 and TRBJ1-6; 7 nucleotides line up with TRBD1. Trimming took 0 bases from V and 3 from J; bases not matched to a gene: 8. CDR3 length: 18 residues. Germline lookup yields CDR1 SGHAT and CDR2 FQNNGV. The CDR3 here is CASSLDKTGLSYNSPLHF. In DNA, the CDR3 is TGTGCCAGCAGCTTAGACAAGACAGGGCTAAGCTATAATTCACCCCTCCACTTT.

The chain is built from TRBV10-1 and TRBJ1-1, with D unresolved. The length of the CDR3 is 12 residues. Trimming cost V 11 bases and J 0 bases, with 10 bases left between them. CDR1 is WNHNN and CDR2 is SYGVQD in the germline V gene (reference sequence). CDR3 region: CARRRLNTEAFF. The CDR3 coding sequence is TGCGCCCGCCGCAGATTGAACACTGAAGCTTTCTTT.

This clone was detected a few times. The J gene is TRBJ2-5, the V gene TRBV20-1; D is unresolved. Germline CDR1 and CDR2: DFQATT and SNEGSKA (reference sequence). This CDR3 comprises 11 residues. V lost 6 bases, J lost 7 bases, and 12 bases lay in between. CDR3 nucleotide sequence: TGCAGTGCACCCGACAAAGGGACCCAGTACTTC. Encoded protein: CSAPDKGTQYF.

This clone was seen a few times. V is TRBV10-2 and J is TRBJ2-5; 13 bases match TRBD2. Trimming removed 6 bases from V and 2 bases from J; junction bases left unmatched: 3. The CDR3 consists of 15 residues. CDR1 WSHSY and CDR2 SAAADI come from the germline V gene. The CDR3 DNA sequence: TGCGCCAGCAGAAGGACTAGCGGGAGACAAGAGACCCAGTACTTC. Translating it yields CASRRTSGRQETQYF.

This clone was observed a few times. The chain recombines TRBV11-3 with TRBJ2-1; 7 positions agree with TRBD2. Per germline, CDR1 SGHNT and CDR2 YENEEA. This CDR3 is 16 amino acids long. V was pared by 1 base and J by 1 base, with 4 bases of the junction left unmatched. The CDR3 sequence: CASSLGGLPSYNEQFF. The CDR3 DNA reads TGTGCCAGCAGCTTAGGGGGACTACCATCCTACAATGAGCAGTTCTTC.

Here the CDR3 reads CASSQFQDRGRETQYF. Written as DNA, the CDR3 is TGTGCCAGCAGCCAATTCCAGGACAGGGGACGAGAGACCCAGTACTTC. V is TRBV13 and J is TRBJ2-5, with 9 positions matching TRBD1. The length of the CDR3 is 16 residues. J lost 4 bases, V lost 5 bases, and 11 bases had no gene match. Germline-derived CDR1 and CDR2 are PRHDT and FYEKMQ (reference sequence).

The chain combines TRBV9 with TRBJ2-2; 8 bases line up with TRBD1. V lost 2 bases, J lost 2 bases, and 2 bases stayed unmatched. This CDR3 has 15 residues. CDR1 is SGDLS, CDR2 YYNGEE, per germline. The CDR3: CASSVGQANTGELFF. The CDR3 DNA reads as TGTGCCAGCAGCGTGGGACAGGCTAACACCGGGGAGCTGTTTTTT.

The chain is built from TRBV30 and TRBJ2-1, with 13 nucleotides matching TRBD2. V trimming: 6 bases; J trimming: 7 bases; junction bases outside the gene matches: 3. Germline values: CDR1 GTSNPN, CDR2 SVGIG (reference sequence). The length of the CDR3 is 13 residues. The CDR3: CACGLAGDNEQFF. For the CDR3, the DNA is TGTGCCTGCGGACTAGCGGGAGATAATGAGCAGTTCTTC.

The chain combines TRBV28 with TRBJ1-2; D perhaps matches TRBD1 (6 bases). Trimming took 5 bases from V and 4 from J, leaving 17 bases between them. Germline V gene lookup returns CDR1 MDHEN and CDR2 SYDVKM. This CDR3 comprises 15 residues. The DNA of the CDR3 is TGTGCCAGCAGTGGCAGGGGCCTCGGCGGCTATGGCTACACCTTC. Protein: CASSGRGLGGYGYTF.

The V gene is TRBV5-1, the J gene TRBJ1-2, with 7 bases lining up with TRBD1. Trimming took 3 bases from V and 7 from J; bases not matched to a gene: 15. The CDR3 is 16 residues long. CDR1 and CDR2 (germline): SGHRS, YFSETQ. The CDR3 protein is CASSWGTLDRERGYTF. The CDR3 region has the DNA TGCGCCAGCAGCTGGGGGACCCTAGACAGGGAGCGTGGCTACACCTTC.

CDR3 DNA: TGTGCCAGCAGTGAAGCAGGCAGGGACTATGGCTACACCTTC. Residues: CASSEAGRDYGYTF. This chain links TRBV2 with TRBJ1-2; possible D gene TRBD1, 5 bases. Germline V lookup: CDR1 SNHLY, CDR2 FYNNEI. The V gene lost 0 bases and the J gene lost 3 bases, with 8 bases spanning the gap. The CDR3 consists of 14 residues.

V and J are TRBV7-2 and TRBJ1-1, with no clear D. Between the trimmed V and J ends, which lost 1 base and 8 bases, there was a span of 14 bases. CDR1 is SGHTA and CDR2 is FQGNSA in the germline V gene. The CDR3 has 14 amino acids. CDR3 coding DNA: TGTGCCAGCAGCTTAGAAGGGAGTGGCAGGGAAGCTTTCTTT. Translated, it gives CASSLEGSGREAFF.

This sequence joins TRBV19 and TRBJ1-1; 8 nucleotides agree with TRBD1. Germline V gene sequence: CDR1 LNHDA, CDR2 SQIVND (reference sequence). J lost 6 bases, V lost 0 bases, and 3 bases had no gene match. The length of the CDR3 is 14 residues. This CDR3 reads CASSIDSDRAEAFF. CDR3 sequence (DNA): TGTGCCAGTAGTATAGATTCGGACAGGGCTGAAGCTTTCTTT.

V and J are TRBV29-1 and TRBJ2-1, with 8 positions matching TRBD2. The length of the CDR3 is 13 residues. Germline lookup yields CDR1 SQVTM and CDR2 ANQGSEA. V shed 1 base, J shed 6 bases, and the junction held 2 bases outside the gene matches. The CDR3 DNA sequence: TGCAGCGTTGAAGTTAGCGGGGCCAATGAGCAGTTCTTC. Protein sequence: CSVEVSGANEQFF.

The chain recombines TRBV6-5 with TRBJ1-4; TRBD1 matches at 9 bases. The junction had 7 bases not matched to a gene; V was cut back by 6 bases and J by 8 bases. Germline V lookup: CDR1 MNHEY, CDR2 SVGAGI. The length of the CDR3 is 14 residues. The chain's CDR3 is CASRPQQGAEKLFF. The CDR3 nucleotides are TGTGCCAGCAGACCTCAACAGGGGGCGGAAAAACTGTTTTTT.

The chain has TRBV28 and TRBJ2-1, with 7 positions matching TRBD1. CDR1 is MDHEN, CDR2 SYDVKM, per germline. The CDR3 is 14 amino acids. The V and J ends lost 5 bases and 6 bases, in that order; junction bases with no gene match: 7. The CDR3 region has the DNA TGTGCCAGCAGTCCTTGGGACAGCTCCAATGAGCAGTTCTTC. Protein sequence: CASSPWDSSNEQFF.

V gene TRBV4-3 combines with J gene TRBJ2-1, with D possibly TRBD2 on 5 matching bases. CDR3 length: 14 amino acids. CDR1 is LGHNA, CDR2 YSLEER, per germline. Trimming stripped 0 bases from V and 10 bases from J, with 13 bases between. CDR3 bases: TGCGCCAGCAGCCAAGAGGGGTGGGCGGGCGAGCAGTTCTTC. Residues: CASSQEGWAGEQFF.

This clone turned up a few times. The junction shows a germline mismatch at one end, possibly a read error. The chain recombines TRBV2 with TRBJ1-2; D is possibly TRBD1 (6 bases). This CDR3 has 12 amino acids. Per germline, CDR1 SNHLY and CDR2 FYNNEI. The CDR3 bases are TGTGCCAGCAGGCCTATGACAGGATCCTCCCTCTTC. Translated, it gives CASRPMTGSSLF. Supplemented by reference TRBV2 and TRBJ1-2, the full variable domain reads EPEVTQTPSHQVTQMGQEVILRCVPISNHLYFYWYRQILGQKVEFLVSFYNNEISEKSEIFDDQFSVERPDGSNFTLKIRSTKLEDSAMYFCASRPMTGSSLFGSGTRLTVV.

The chain joins TRBV5-1 to TRBJ2-1, with unresolved D. The CDR3 is 15 residues long. The germline V gene encodes CDR1 SGHRS and CDR2 YFSETQ. V shed 3 bases and J shed 1 base, with 11 bases lying between them. CDR3 region: CASSWLSSSYNEQFF. Written as DNA, the CDR3 is TGCGCCAGCAGCTGGCTTTCTAGTTCCTACAATGAGCAGTTCTTC.

The J gene is TRBJ2-1, the V gene TRBV27; TRBD2 might be the D (6 bases). CDR3 length equals 15 residues. Germline assignment: CDR1 MNHEY and CDR2 SMNVEV (reference sequence). Trimming shortened V by 6 bases and J by 7 bases, and 19 bases separated the two germline ends. CDR3 in DNA: TGTGCCAGCAGAGAACAGGCGGGGCTGGGGAATGAGCAGTTCTTC. Translated, it gives CASREQAGLGNEQFF.

The CDR3 sequence: CAISGPQGFSYNEQFF. The CDR3, as DNA: TGTGCCATCAGTGGGCCTCAGGGATTCTCCTACAATGAGCAGTTCTTC. This chain connects TRBV10-3 to TRBJ2-1; the D gene is possibly TRBD1 (5 bases). Trimming removed 4 bases at V and 0 bases at J, with 13 bases between. This CDR3 comprises 16 residues. The germline V gene has CDR1 ENHRY and CDR2 SYGVKD.

The rearrangement joins TRBV5-4 to TRBJ2-1; 12 bases match TRBD2. The germline V gene has CDR1 SGHNT and CDR2 YYREEE (reference sequence). J lost 7 bases, V lost 4 bases, and 9 bases had no gene match. This CDR3 spans 16 amino acids. CDR3 region: CASSVGLAGRGNEQFF. In DNA form, the CDR3 reads TGTGCCAGCAGCGTAGGACTAGCGGGGAGAGGGAATGAGCAGTTCTTC.

This chain uses TRBV30 with TRBJ1-2; TRBD1 agrees at 8 bases. Losses at the gene ends were 3 bases for V and 11 bases for J; bases not matched to a gene: 11. The length of the CDR3 is 13 residues. Germline assignment: CDR1 GTSNPN and CDR2 SVGIG (reference sequence). For the CDR3, the DNA is TGTGCCTGGAGGCCCGGGACAGGCCCGGGGTACACCTTC. Its protein is CAWRPGTGPGYTF.

This clone was counted once. The V gene is TRBV6-4, the J gene TRBJ1-6; D not certain. Per germline, CDR1 MRHNA and CDR2 SNTAGT. The CDR3 has 14 amino acids. V was pared by 7 bases and J by 6 bases, with 13 bases between. This chain's CDR3 is CASTTDPGNSPLHF. CDR3 DNA: TGTGCCAGCACTACCGACCCGGGTAATTCACCCCTCCACTTT.

This chain uses TRBV7-2 with TRBJ1-5, with D uncertain. V lost 1 base, J lost 4 bases, and 11 bases lay in between. The CDR3 runs to 15 residues. The germline V gene has CDR1 SGHTA and CDR2 FQGNSA. CDR3 sequence reads: CASSLVGVSNQPQHF. Here the CDR3 DNA reads TGTGCCAGCAGCTTAGTAGGAGTCAGTAATCAGCCCCAGCATTTT.

The CDR3 nucleotides read TGCGCCAGCAGCCAAGGTTGGGAGCCCTCCTACGAGCAGTACTTC. This translates into CASSQGWEPSYEQYF. This chain uses TRBV4-1 with TRBJ2-7, with D perhaps TRBD2 (5 bases). Trimming shortened V by 1 base and J by 0 bases, and 10 bases separated the two germline ends. Germline assignment: CDR1 MGHRA and CDR2 YSYEKL. The CDR3 runs 15 residues.

This clone came up once. CDR3 sequence (DNA): TGTGCCAGCAGTGAAGATTTGGGGGGCGGGGGCGCGGATACGCAGTATTTT. Translation gives CASSEDLGGGGADTQYF. The chain carries TRBV6-1 and TRBJ2-3, with D perhaps TRBD2 (7 bases). CDR3 length equals 17 residues. The V gene's germline CDR1 is MNHNS and CDR2 SASEGT. V was pared by 1 base and J by 6 bases, with 20 bases between.

The J gene is TRBJ1-2, the V gene TRBV4-3, with 8 bases fitting TRBD1. The CDR3 loop spans 15 amino acids. J was trimmed by 4 bases and V by 4 bases; bases with no gene match: 8. CDR1 is LGHNA and CDR2 is YSLEER in the germline V gene. The CDR3 sequence: CASSPTRGQSYGYTF. CDR3 DNA sequence: TGCGCCAGCAGCCCCACCAGGGGGCAAAGCTATGGCTACACCTTC.

This sequence joins TRBV4-1 and TRBJ2-7, with 14 bases fitting TRBD2. Germline trimming cut 1 base from V and 1 base from J; bases unmatched to any gene: 9. The CDR3 contains 19 residues. From germline, CDR1 is MGHRA and CDR2 YSYEKL. The CDR3 reads CASSQVLGLAGGRSYEQYF. Here the CDR3 DNA reads TGCGCCAGCAGCCAAGTACTCGGACTAGCGGGAGGTAGATCCTACGAGCAGTACTTC.

This clone was counted only a few times. The gene calls are TRBV2 and TRBJ1-3; D gene uncertain. V was clipped by 9 bases and J by 3 bases, with 9 bases between them. The length of the CDR3 is 12 residues. CDR1 SNHLY and CDR2 FYNNEI come from the germline V gene. CDR3 sequence reads: CASKNSGNTIYF. The CDR3 DNA reads as TGTGCCAGTAAAAACAGTGGAAACACCATATATTTT.